This note documents a single T cell receptor (beta chain) sequence. Its antigen is not known. The source of the sample is a study of cytomegalovirus exposure and HLA in healthy donors. Points from the study as a whole: Researchers reportedly found TCR beta sequences accurately predicted most subjects' HLA-A and HLA-B alleles.

Trimming took 0 bases from V and 6 from J; bases not matched to a gene: 8. Germline V gene data show CDR1 as MGHRA and CDR2 as YSYEKL. CDR3 length: 17 residues. Primers for the PCR totalled 60 Vbeta and 13 Jbeta. Produced via immunoSEQ multiplex PCR; TCRdb's table is partial and in-frame only. In the table there are about 150,000 clones, around 84% of which are singletons. V is TRBV4-1 and J is TRBJ2-1; 10 positions match TRBD2. The sequence came from a woman between 40 and 55 years old in good health and CMV-seropositive. The sequencing sample was made of PBMCs. This CDR3 is CASSQDIRASGSNEQFF. For the CDR3, the DNA is TGCGCCAGCAGCCAAGATATTCGGGCTAGCGGGAGCAATGAGCAGTTCTTC.